The clone carrying this TCR beta chain was counted only a few times. Its cognate antigen is unknown. Germline values: CDR1 MDHEN, CDR2 SYDVKM. The CDR3 sequence is 14 residues long. V lost 7 bases and J lost 7; bases outside the gene matches: 10. The data were obtained in a study of beta chain features in type 1 diabetes. The whole isolated RNA underwent reverse transcription, so sequencing captured expressed TCRB transcripts. The method was immunoSEQ multiplex PCR; TCRdb's version includes in-frame clones alone and lacks a portion of them. This table holds about 900,000 clones, roughly a sixth found once. The study's findings and limits: Patients and controls would be equally affected if PCR favored shorter templates.

The sequenced material came from naive CD4+ T cells from blood. The rearrangement uses TRBV28 and TRBJ2-1; TRBD1 agrees at 7 bases. The TCR comes from a woman between 18 and 29 years old in good health. The CDR3 DNA reads as TGTGCCAGCATCTCAGGGGGTAGTGGGAATGAGCAGTTCTTC. Translated, it gives CASISGGSGNEQFF.